The 5 T cell receptor beta chains below come from one sample, sequenced in a study of blood T cell repertoires in COVID-19. Sequenced by immunoSEQ multiplex PCR; TCRdb stores in-frame clones only, minus some. The sample lists some 70,000 clones, roughly 84% occurring once. Sample: peripheral blood. These receptors were collected from a man between 65 and 79 years old with active or convalescent COVID-19.

The chain uses TRBV5-1 and TRBJ2-2, with 8 bases aligning to TRBD1. V lost 5 bases and J lost 0; bases outside the gene matches: 9. There are 17 residues in the CDR3. Germline-derived CDR1 and CDR2 are SGHRS and YFSETQ. CDR3 region: CASSGRGTGANTGELFF. Written as DNA, the CDR3 is TGCGCCAGCAGTGGTAGGGGGACAGGAGCGAACACCGGGGAGCTGTTTTTT.

The V and J genes are TRBV28 and TRBJ1-5, with D perhaps matching TRBD1 (5 bases). Germline lookup yields CDR1 MDHEN and CDR2 SYDVKM. This CDR3 has 13 amino acids. The V end lost 10 bases, the J end lost 7 bases, and 17 bases lay between the germline ends. CDR3 DNA: TGTGCCACCAGCTCCGGGGGGATACAGCCCCAGCATTTT. This encodes CATSSGGIQPQHF.

The V gene is TRBV6-5, the J gene TRBJ2-2; the match to TRBD2 covers 8 bases. Germline CDR1 and CDR2: MNHEY and SVGAGI. V was clipped by 0 bases and J by 5 bases; unmatched bases: 5. The CDR3 totals 16 residues. In DNA form, the CDR3 reads TGTGCCAGCAGTTACTCAAGCGGGAGAGGTACCGGGGAGCTGTTTTTT. It encodes CASSYSSGRGTGELFF.

The chain couples TRBV5-6 to TRBJ1-2; D is ambiguous. Germline V gene data show CDR1 as SGHDT and CDR2 as YYEEEE. V was trimmed by 3 bases and J by 5 bases, leaving 14 bases between them. The CDR3 covers 14 residues. The CDR3 region has the DNA TGTGCCAGCAGCTATCCGGGTGTCAGTTATGGCTACACCTTC. Protein: CASSYPGVSYGYTF.

The J gene is TRBJ1-1, the V gene TRBV15; no clear D. The CDR3 is 14 amino acids. Trimming removed 0 bases at V and 4 bases at J, with 9 bases between. Germline V gives CDR1 LNHNV, CDR2 YYDKDF (reference sequence). The CDR3 bases are TGTGCCACCAGCAGAGATGTCGGGATCACTGAAGCTTTCTTT. Its protein is CATSRDVGITEAFF.